This T cell receptor beta chain was identified in a study of blood T cell repertoires in COVID-19. Looking at the study overall: The origin of the acute and convalescent COVID-19 samples was the United States, Italy and Spain. T cells, B-cell-depleted T cells, or PBMCs supplied cDNA or gDNA.

Trimming stripped 5 bases from V and 4 bases from J, with 15 bases between. The CDR3 extends over 16 amino acids. Germline V CDR1 and CDR2: SEHNR, FQNEAQ (reference sequence). Authors' methods: Amplification of reference gene primers provided the estimated nucleated cell counts. Assay: immunoSEQ multiplex PCR; the TCRdb copy retains only in-frame clones and omits some. That table is the source of V, J and clone size, and D and trimming were worked out from the DNA. The sample lists around 62,000 clones; roughly 83% were seen once. What was sequenced was peripheral blood. The genes are TRBV7-9 and TRBJ1-6; possibly TRBD1 for D (6 bases). This sequence originates from a man between 45 and 60 years old with active COVID-19. Written as DNA, the CDR3 is TGTGCCAGCAGCCCTCTTGGGACAAGTTATAATTCACCCCTCCACTTT. This encodes CASSPLGTSYNSPLHF.